The 32 T cell receptor beta chains below all came from one sample that was sequenced in a study of blood T cell repertoires in COVID-19. This table comes from immunoSEQ multiplex PCR, and its TCRdb copy is limited to in-frame clones, with some not included. In the table there are 150,000 to 200,000 clones, around 82% of which are singletons. Sequenced material: PBMCs or T cells enriched from blood (not recorded which). The receptors originated from an older woman with acute COVID-19.

This clone has more than one count but fewer than ten. The rearrangement joins TRBV18 to TRBJ1-6; 7 positions agree with TRBD1. The junction had 7 bases not matched to a gene; V was cut back by 3 bases and J by 8 bases. Germline assignment: CDR1 KGHSH and CDR2 LQKENI. This CDR3 region has 15 residues. CDR3 sequence: CASSPPGQNYSPLHF. DNA for the CDR3: TGTGCCAGCTCACCCCCGGGACAGAATTATTCACCCCTCCACTTT.

CDR3 sequence: CASSPRAGTSMSRILTQYF. The CDR3 DNA follows: TGTGCCAGCAGTCCAAGGGCCGGGACTAGTATGTCCCGGATCCTGACGCAGTACTTC. V is TRBV27 and J is TRBJ2-7, with 8 bases lining up with TRBD2. The CDR3 runs 19 residues. CDR1 and CDR2 (germline): MNHEY, SMNVEV (reference sequence). The V gene end was trimmed by 5 bases and the J gene end by 9 bases; junction bases not matched to a gene: 27.

The chain couples TRBV10-2 to TRBJ2-3; D is possibly TRBD2 (5 bases). This CDR3 spans 13 amino acids. From germline, CDR1 is WSHSY and CDR2 SAAADI. The germline V and J ends were trimmed by 8 bases and 2 bases, with 11 bases remaining between them. The CDR3 region is CASRGGYTDTQYF. For the CDR3, the DNA is TGCGCCAGCCGAGGAGGATACACAGATACGCAGTATTTT.

Details on this clone: It may be a read error: a sequence one base away is much more abundant. This chain connects TRBV9 to TRBJ2-2; D unresolved. V was pared by 1 base and J by 6 bases, with 4 bases between. The germline CDR1 and CDR2 sequences are SGDLS and YYNGEE. CDR3 length: 12 amino acids. Here the CDR3 DNA reads TGTGCCAGCAGCGTATCAGCCGGGGAGCTGTTTTTT. This encodes CASSVSAGELFF.

The V gene is TRBV2, the J gene TRBJ2-2, with TRBD1 as a possible D gene (6 bases). The CDR3 runs to 18 residues. Per the germline V gene, CDR1 is SNHLY and CDR2 is FYNNEI. The V end was cut by 5 bases, the J end by 5 bases, with 24 bases between. As DNA, the CDR3 is TGTGCCAGCAGTCTACCCCCGCGTGGGGGCGCTTTGACCGGGGAGCTGTTTTTT. Protein sequence: CASSLPPRGGALTGELFF.

The sample holds one count of this clone. The chain has TRBV6-4 and TRBJ2-5; D is perhaps TRBD1 (6 bases). The CDR3 contains 14 residues. CDR1 and CDR2 (germline): MRHNA, SNTAGT. V was pared by 2 bases and J by 5 bases, with 12 bases between. CDR3 DNA: TGTGCCAGCAGTGACGATCTGGGGGCTGAGACCCAGTACTTC. As protein: CASSDDLGAETQYF.

The V and J genes are TRBV15 and TRBJ1-6; perhaps TRBD1 as D (6 bases). The CDR3 sequence is 15 residues long. Trimming took off 8 bases at V and 4 bases at J, with 15 bases between the two ends. Germline assignment: CDR1 LNHNV and CDR2 YYDKDF (reference sequence). The CDR3 region is CATRGGGAYNSPLHF. DNA for the CDR3: TGTGCCACCCGGGGCGGGGGCGCGTATAATTCACCCCTCCACTTT.

The chain recombines TRBV27 with TRBJ1-2; TRBD1 matches at 7 bases. Per the germline V gene, CDR1 is MNHEY and CDR2 is SMNVEV (reference sequence). With V trimmed by 3 bases and J by 0 bases, 7 bases remained unmatched. The CDR3 contains 16 residues. CDR3 DNA: TGTGCCAGCAGTTTCCTAGGGGACAGAGCTAACTATGGCTACACCTTC. The encoded protein is CASSFLGDRANYGYTF.

The V gene is TRBV3-1 (or the pseudogene TRBV3-2), the J gene TRBJ2-1, with TRBD2 identical over 8 bases. From germline, CDR1 is LGHDT and CDR2 YNNKEL (reference sequence). After removal of 7 bases from V and 4 bases from J, the junction contained 6 bases not matched to a gene. The CDR3 is 14 residues long. DNA for the CDR3: TGTGCCAGCAACATGCGGGAGGTATACAATGAGCAGTTCTTC. Its protein is CASNMREVYNEQFF.

The chain has TRBV3-1 (or the pseudogene TRBV3-2) and TRBJ1-6; possible D gene TRBD1, 5 bases. The CDR3 runs 15 residues. Germline V gives CDR1 LGHDT, CDR2 YNNKEL (reference sequence). V lost 0 bases, J lost 10 bases, and 13 bases lay in between. This chain's CDR3 is CASSQDIGARSPLHF. The CDR3 DNA sequence: TGTGCCAGCAGCCAAGATATAGGGGCCCGGTCACCCCTCCACTTT.

The J gene is TRBJ2-7, the V gene TRBV12-5; TRBD1 agrees at 9 bases. Germline CDR1 and CDR2: LGHNT and FRNRAP. The CDR3 has 15 residues. Trimming cost V 10 bases and J 5 bases; bases outside gene matches: 15. DNA of the CDR3: TGTGCTACCGATCACGGATGGGACAGGGCCCACGAGCAGTACGTC. Amino acid sequence: CATDHGWDRAHEQYV.

The genes are TRBV28 and TRBJ1-4; 8 bases align to TRBD1. The CDR3 contains 14 residues. The junction had 7 bases not matched to a gene; V was cut back by 6 bases and J by 7 bases. Germline V lookup: CDR1 MDHEN, CDR2 SYDVKM. CDR3 sequence: CASRGSGTGEKLFF. CDR3 nucleotides: TGTGCCAGCAGGGGGTCAGGGACAGGTGAAAAACTGTTTTTT.

This clone occurred once. The chain links TRBV7-2 to TRBJ2-1; TRBD2 might be the D (6 bases). The CDR3 contains 16 residues. CDR1 is SGHTA and CDR2 is FQGNSA in the germline V gene. Trimming took off 1 base at V and 9 bases at J, with 19 bases between the two ends. The CDR3: CASSLGGTRGGIEQFF. The CDR3 DNA reads as TGTGCCAGCAGCTTAGGCGGGACGAGGGGTGGCATTGAGCAGTTCTTC.

Only one count was recorded for this clone. V gene TRBV5-4 combines with J gene TRBJ2-7; 7 bases align to TRBD1. V trimming: 4 bases; J trimming: 3 bases; junction bases outside the gene matches: 7. The CDR3 has 14 residues. Germline CDR1 reads SGHNT; CDR2 reads YYREEE (reference sequence). In DNA form, the CDR3 reads TGTGCCAGCAGCCAAAGGGACAGATTCTACGAGCAGTACTTC. Its protein is CASSQRDRFYEQYF. Based on the CDR3 plus reference TRBV5-4 and TRBJ2-7, the full variable domain is ETGVTQSPTHLIKTRGQQVTLRCSSQSGHNTVSWYQQALGQGPQFIFQYYREEENGRGNFPPRFSGLQFPNYSSELNVNALELDDSALYLCASSQRDRFYEQYFGPGTRLTVT.

The chain recombines TRBV18 with TRBJ1-2; TRBD1 is a possible D gene (5 bases). Per the germline V gene, CDR1 is KGHSH and CDR2 is LQKENI. This CDR3 has 13 residues. Deletions cut 6 bases from V and 4 bases from J, with 12 bases between. The CDR3 reads CASSPGGVYGYTF. In DNA form, the CDR3 reads TGTGCCAGCTCTCCTGGAGGGGTCTATGGCTACACCTTC.

The gene calls are TRBV7-2 and TRBJ2-7, with 12 nucleotides matching TRBD1. Germline assignment: CDR1 SGHTA and CDR2 FQGNSA. V lost 9 bases and J lost 7; bases outside the gene matches: 7. The CDR3 length is 13 residues. CDR3 residues: CASLGQGAGEQYF. The CDR3 DNA reads TGTGCCAGTCTGGGACAGGGGGCGGGGGAGCAGTACTTC.

The chain employs TRBV2 and TRBJ2-5; 9 bases agree with TRBD2. This CDR3 region has 14 residues. Per the germline V gene, CDR1 is SNHLY and CDR2 is FYNNEI. J gave up 4 bases and V 8 bases, and 8 bases lay outside the gene matches. CDR3 in amino acids: CASDNSGGGETQYF. The CDR3 DNA sequence: TGTGCCAGCGATAATAGCGGGGGTGGAGAGACCCAGTACTTC.

This clone was counted a single time. The chain couples TRBV10-3 to TRBJ2-7, with no clear D. CDR1 and CDR2 from the germline V gene are ENHRY and SYGVKD. V lost 2 bases and J lost 3, with 5 bases in between. CDR3 size: 12 residues. The DNA of the CDR3 is TGTGCCATCAGTGAGAACGGCTACGAGCAGTACGTC. Amino acids: CAISENGYEQYV.

The genes are TRBV4-1 and TRBJ1-5; 7 bases agree with TRBD1. This CDR3 contains 13 residues. The trim removed 5 bases at V and 7 bases at J, leaving 5 bases unmatched. CDR1 is MGHRA, CDR2 YSYEKL, per germline. Written as DNA, the CDR3 is TGCGCCAGCAGCACGGGACAGTTACAGCCCCAGCATTTT. Translating gives CASSTGQLQPQHF.

The CDR3 DNA reads TGTGCCAGCAGCTTGGGAACAGGGGGCCACACCGGGGAGCTGTTTTTT. Translated: CASSLGTGGHTGELFF. The V call is TRBV5-6, the J call TRBJ2-2, with 9 bases lining up with TRBD1. This CDR3 has 16 amino acids. Per the germline V gene, CDR1 is SGHDT and CDR2 is YYEEEE. V lost 0 bases to trimming and J lost 3 bases; unmatched junction nucleotides: 3.

This clone was recorded once. The rearrangement links TRBV19 to TRBJ1-1, with 8 bases aligning to TRBD1. The CDR3 runs 14 residues. Trimming took 4 bases from V and 0 from J; bases not matched to a gene: 1. CDR1 is LNHDA, CDR2 SQIVND, per germline (reference sequence). CDR3: CASSRTGLNTEAFF. The CDR3 DNA is TGTGCCAGTAGTAGGACAGGGCTGAACACTGAAGCTTTCTTT.

This clone was seen only once. The chain employs TRBV28 and TRBJ1-5; 10 nucleotides match TRBD1. Unmatched junction bases numbered 9, after V lost 6 bases and J lost 7 bases. The CDR3 is made up of 15 amino acids. CDR1 is MDHEN, CDR2 SYDVKM, per germline. The CDR3 is CASSGQGGQGQPQHF. The CDR3 region has the DNA TGTGCCAGCAGCGGACAGGGGGGACAGGGGCAGCCCCAGCATTTT.

This chain links TRBV7-6 with TRBJ1-5; maybe TRBD1 (6 bases). Looked up from germline, CDR1 is SGHVS and CDR2 is FNYEAQ. The V end lost 5 bases, the J end lost 3 bases, and 14 bases lay between the germline ends. CDR3 length: 15 residues. In nucleotides, the CDR3 is TGTGCCAGCAGCACTAGGGTGGGGGCCAATCAGCCCCAGCATTTT. It encodes CASSTRVGANQPQHF.

This sequence joins TRBV4-2 and TRBJ1-5; the D is unclear. The germline V and J ends were trimmed by 0 bases and 0 bases, with 6 bases remaining between them. The length of the CDR3 is 15 residues. The germline V gene encodes CDR1 LGHNA and CDR2 YNFKEQ. The CDR3 nucleotides are TGTGCCAGCAGCCAAGAGAGGGTTAGCAATCAGCCCCAGCATTTT. Amino acid sequence: CASSQERVSNQPQHF.

A few counts support this clone. The same CDR3 can be traced to other DNA sequences in this sample. J is TRBJ1-1 and V is TRBV18; D unresolved. V was clipped by 2 bases and J by 1 base, with 5 bases between them. Germline values: CDR1 KGHSH, CDR2 LQKENI. CDR3 length: 13 residues. DNA of the CDR3: TGTGCCAGCTCACCAAGCGGGAACACTGAAGCTTTCTTT. Its translation is CASSPSGNTEAFF.

This clone was counted once. This chain links TRBV27 with TRBJ2-1, with TRBD2 matching 7 bases. Germline V gene data show CDR1 as MNHEY and CDR2 as SMNVEV (reference sequence). This CDR3 spans 14 amino acids. Losses at the gene ends were 3 bases for V and 7 bases for J; bases not matched to a gene: 6. For the CDR3, the DNA is TGTGCCAGCAGTTTCGACGGACTAGTAAATGAGCAGTTCTTC. Translation gives CASSFDGLVNEQFF.

The gene calls are TRBV7-2 and TRBJ1-5, with 10 bases matching TRBD1. The V gene end was trimmed by 0 bases and the J gene end by 6 bases; junction bases not matched to a gene: 2. The V gene's germline CDR1 is SGHTA and CDR2 FQGNSA. This CDR3 region has 15 residues. The CDR3 loop reads CASSLAGQGSQPQHF. The CDR3 DNA reads TGTGCCAGCAGCTTAGCGGGACAGGGGAGTCAGCCCCAGCATTTT. The full variable domain, completed using reference TRBV7-2 and TRBJ1-5, is GAGVSQSPSNKVTEKGKDVELRCDPISGHTALYWYRQSLGQGLEFLIYFQGNSAPDKSGLPSDRFSAERTGGSVSTLTIQRTQQEDSAVYLCASSLAGQGSQPQHFGDGTRLSIL.

This clone was counted a few times. This rearrangement joins TRBV18 to TRBJ2-1, with 7 bases identical to TRBD2. Germline V gene lookup returns CDR1 KGHSH and CDR2 LQKENI. This CDR3 has 16 residues. Trimming at V came to 0 bases and at J to 4 bases, leaving 6 bases not matched to a gene. CDR3 protein: CASSPPGLAVYNEQFF. The DNA for the CDR3 is TGTGCCAGCTCACCACCGGGCCTAGCGGTGTACAATGAGCAGTTCTTC. Supplemented by reference TRBV18 and TRBJ2-1, the full variable domain reads NAGVMQNPRHLVRRRGQEARLRCSPMKGHSHVYWYRQLPEEGLKFMVYLQKENIIDESGMPKERFSAEFPKEGPSILRIQQVVRGDSAAYFCASSPPGLAVYNEQFFGPGTRLTVL.

The chain links TRBV4-2 to TRBJ1-1; the match to TRBD1 covers 7 bases. V shed 0 bases, J shed 1 base, and the junction held 5 bases outside the gene matches. The germline CDR1 and CDR2 sequences are LGHNA and YNFKEQ. The CDR3 is 16 residues long. Here the CDR3 reads CASSQEGGFSNTEAFF. For the CDR3, the DNA is TGTGCCAGCAGCCAAGAAGGGGGCTTTTCGAACACTGAAGCTTTCTTT.

This clone was seen a single time. This rearrangement joins TRBV19 to TRBJ2-7; TRBD1 aligns across 8 bases. The CDR3 covers 16 residues. V dropped 9 bases and J dropped 6; count of bases not matched to a gene: 19. CDR1 is LNHDA, CDR2 SQIVND, per germline (reference sequence). The CDR3 region has the DNA TGTGCCAGGGGCACTCTCTATTCAGGGGGCATGGGCGAGCAGTACGTC. Protein: CARGTLYSGGMGEQYV.

The rearrangement uses TRBV5-8 and TRBJ2-1; a weak D match, TRBD2 (5 bases). This CDR3 spans 15 amino acids. The germline V and J ends were trimmed by 1 base and 0 bases, with 8 bases remaining between them. CDR1 is SGHTS and CDR2 is YDEGEE in the germline V gene. CDR3 loop: CASSLNLASYNEQFF. The CDR3 DNA sequence: TGTGCCAGCAGCTTGAACCTAGCCTCCTACAATGAGCAGTTCTTC.

The gene calls are TRBV7-2 and TRBJ1-2; 7 bases match TRBD1. After removal of 5 bases from V and 1 base from J, the junction contained 4 bases not matched to a gene. CDR3 length: 14 amino acids. From germline, CDR1 is SGHTA and CDR2 FQGNSA. The CDR3 loop is CASSANRGNYGYTF. In DNA form, the CDR3 reads TGTGCCAGCAGCGCCAACAGGGGTAACTATGGCTACACCTTC. Based on the CDR3 plus reference TRBV7-2 and TRBJ1-2, the full variable domain is GAGVSQSPSNKVTEKGKDVELRCDPISGHTALYWYRQSLGQGLEFLIYFQGNSAPDKSGLPSDRFSAERTGGSVSTLTIQRTQQEDSAVYLCASSANRGNYGYTFGSGTRLTVV.